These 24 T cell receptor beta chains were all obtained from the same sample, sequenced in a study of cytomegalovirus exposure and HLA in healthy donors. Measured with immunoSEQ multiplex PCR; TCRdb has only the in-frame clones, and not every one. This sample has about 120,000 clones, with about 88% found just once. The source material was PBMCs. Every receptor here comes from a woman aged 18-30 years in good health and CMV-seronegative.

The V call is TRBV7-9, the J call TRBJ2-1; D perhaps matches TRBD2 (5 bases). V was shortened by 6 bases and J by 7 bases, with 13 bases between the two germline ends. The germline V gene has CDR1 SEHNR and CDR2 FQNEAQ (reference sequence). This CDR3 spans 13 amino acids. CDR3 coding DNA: TGTGCCAGCAGTTACGGAGGTGGGAATGAGCAGTTCTTC. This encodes CASSYGGGNEQFF.

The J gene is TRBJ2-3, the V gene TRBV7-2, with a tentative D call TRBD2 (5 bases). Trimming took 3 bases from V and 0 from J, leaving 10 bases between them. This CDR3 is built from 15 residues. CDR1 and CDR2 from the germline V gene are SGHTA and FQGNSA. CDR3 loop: CASSFAGTSTDTQYF. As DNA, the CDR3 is TGTGCCAGCAGCTTTGCGGGCACTAGCACAGATACGCAGTATTTT.

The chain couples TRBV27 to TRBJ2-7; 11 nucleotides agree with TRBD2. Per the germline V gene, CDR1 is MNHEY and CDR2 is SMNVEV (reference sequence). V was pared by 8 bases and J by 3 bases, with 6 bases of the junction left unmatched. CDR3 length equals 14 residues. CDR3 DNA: TGTGCCAGCGGGATAGCGGGGGGGCTCTACGAGCAGTACTTC. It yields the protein CASGIAGGLYEQYF.

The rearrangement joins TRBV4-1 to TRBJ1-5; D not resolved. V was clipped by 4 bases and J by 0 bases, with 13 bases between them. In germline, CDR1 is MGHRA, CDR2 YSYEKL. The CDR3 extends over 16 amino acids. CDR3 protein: CASSRYEGNSNQPQHF. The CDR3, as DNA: TGCGCCAGCAGCCGTTACGAGGGAAATAGCAATCAGCCCCAGCATTTT.

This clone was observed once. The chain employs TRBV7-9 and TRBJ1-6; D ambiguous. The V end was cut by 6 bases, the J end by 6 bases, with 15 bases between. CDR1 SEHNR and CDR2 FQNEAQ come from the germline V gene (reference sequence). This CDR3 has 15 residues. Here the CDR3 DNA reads TGTGCCAGCAGGGGCAGAACAATACTTAATTCACCCCTCCACTTT. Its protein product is CASRGRTILNSPLHF. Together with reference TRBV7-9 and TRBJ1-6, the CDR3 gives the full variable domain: DTGVSQNPRHKITKRGQNVTFRCDPISEHNRLYWYRQTLGQGPEFLTYFQNEAQLEKSRLLSDRFSAERPKGSFSTLEIQRTEQGDSAMYLCASRGRTILNSPLHFGNGTRLTVT.

The CDR3: CASSSNPGNTEAFF. Written as DNA, the CDR3 is TGTGCCAGCAGCTCAAACCCAGGGAACACTGAAGCTTTCTTT. The rearrangement joins TRBV7-6 to TRBJ1-1; D gene ambiguous. The CDR3 contains 14 residues. Trimming cost V 4 bases and J 1 base, with 10 bases left between them. Germline CDR1 reads SGHVS; CDR2 reads FNYEAQ. The complete variable domain, with remaining parts taken from reference TRBV7-6 and TRBJ1-1, reads GAGVSQSPRYKVTKRGQDVALRCDPISGHVSLYWYRQALGQGPEFLTYFNYEAQQDKSGLPNDRFSAERPEGSISTLTIQRTEQRDSAMYRCASSSNPGNTEAFFGQGTRLTVV.

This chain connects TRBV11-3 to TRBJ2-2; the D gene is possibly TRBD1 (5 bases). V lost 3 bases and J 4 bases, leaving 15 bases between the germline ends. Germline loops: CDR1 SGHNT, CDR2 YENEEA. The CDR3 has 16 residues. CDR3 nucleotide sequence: TGTGCCAGCAGCTTTGGCAGGGCCTCCCTCACCGGGGAGCTGTTTTTT. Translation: CASSFGRASLTGELFF.

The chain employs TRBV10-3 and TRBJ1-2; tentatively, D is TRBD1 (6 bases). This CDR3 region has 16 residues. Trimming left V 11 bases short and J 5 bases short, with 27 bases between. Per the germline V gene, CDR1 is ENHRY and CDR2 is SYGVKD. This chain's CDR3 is CASTPAWDTFGYGYTF. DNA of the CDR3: TGTGCCTCCACCCCAGCCTGGGACACCTTTGGGTATGGCTACACCTTC.

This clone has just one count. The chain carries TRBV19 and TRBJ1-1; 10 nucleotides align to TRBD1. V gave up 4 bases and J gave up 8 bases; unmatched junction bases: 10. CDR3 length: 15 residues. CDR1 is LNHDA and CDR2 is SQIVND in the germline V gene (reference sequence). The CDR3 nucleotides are TGTGCCAGTAGTACCCCGGGACAGGGGCATGGAGAAGCTTTCTTT. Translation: CASSTPGQGHGEAFF.

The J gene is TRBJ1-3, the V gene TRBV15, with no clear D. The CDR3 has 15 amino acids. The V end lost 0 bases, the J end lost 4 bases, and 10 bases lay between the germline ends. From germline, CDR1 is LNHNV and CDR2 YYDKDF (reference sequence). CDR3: CATSRDLSAGNTIYF. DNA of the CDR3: TGTGCCACCAGCAGAGATCTAAGTGCGGGAAACACCATATATTTT.

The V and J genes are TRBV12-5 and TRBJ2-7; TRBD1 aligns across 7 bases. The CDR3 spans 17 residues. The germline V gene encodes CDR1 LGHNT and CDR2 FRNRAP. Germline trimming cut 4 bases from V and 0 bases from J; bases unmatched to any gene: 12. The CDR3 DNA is TGTGCTAGTGGTTCAAAAGCGACAGGGCCTCTCTCCTACGAGCAGTACTTC. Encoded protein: CASGSKATGPLSYEQYF.

DNA for the CDR3: TGTGCCAGCACCCTACAGGTCGTTAATCAGCCCCAGCATTTT. As protein: CASTLQVVNQPQHF. The gene calls are TRBV6-1 and TRBJ1-5, with D perhaps TRBD1 (5 bases). CDR3 size: 14 residues. V shed 7 bases and J shed 4 bases, with 14 bases lying between them. CDR1 and CDR2 (germline): MNHNS, SASEGT.

DNA for the CDR3: TGTGCCAGCAGCTCGAAGGACAGGGTGAACACTGAAGCTTTCTTT. It codes for CASSSKDRVNTEAFF. This chain connects TRBV5-6 to TRBJ1-1; 8 bases agree with TRBD1. This CDR3 spans 15 amino acids. Germline assignment: CDR1 SGHDT and CDR2 YYEEEE. Trimming removed 3 bases from V and 0 bases from J; junction bases left unmatched: 4.

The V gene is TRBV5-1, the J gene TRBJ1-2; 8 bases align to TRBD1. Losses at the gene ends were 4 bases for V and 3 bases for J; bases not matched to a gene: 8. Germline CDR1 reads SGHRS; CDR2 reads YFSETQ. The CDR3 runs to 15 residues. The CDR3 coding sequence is TGCGCCAGCAGCCCATCCCCGGACAGGGACTATGGCTACACCTTC. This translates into CASSPSPDRDYGYTF.

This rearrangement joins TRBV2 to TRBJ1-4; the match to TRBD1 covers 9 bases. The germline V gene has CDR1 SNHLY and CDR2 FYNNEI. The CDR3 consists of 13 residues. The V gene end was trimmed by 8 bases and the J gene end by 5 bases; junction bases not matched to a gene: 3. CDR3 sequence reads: CASAGQGNEKLFF. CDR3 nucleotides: TGTGCCAGCGCGGGACAGGGCAATGAAAAACTGTTTTTT.

CDR3 coding DNA: TGTGCCAGCTCCCCCCAGCAGGATGAAAAACTGTTTTTT. This translates into CASSPQQDEKLFF. The rearrangement links TRBV18 to TRBJ1-4, with D uncertain. The V and J ends lost 6 bases and 6 bases respectively, with 11 bases between them. Per the germline V gene, CDR1 is KGHSH and CDR2 is LQKENI. There are 13 residues in the CDR3. The variable domain in full, completed from reference TRBV18 and TRBJ1-4, reads NAGVMQNPRHLVRRRGQEARLRCSPMKGHSHVYWYRQLPEEGLKFMVYLQKENIIDESGMPKERFSAEFPKEGPSILRIQQVVRGDSAAYFCASSPQQDEKLFFGSGTQLSVL.

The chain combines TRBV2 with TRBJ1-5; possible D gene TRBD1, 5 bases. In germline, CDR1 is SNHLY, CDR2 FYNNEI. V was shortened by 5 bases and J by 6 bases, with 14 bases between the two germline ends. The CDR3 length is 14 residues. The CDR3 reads CASSIPRASQPQHF. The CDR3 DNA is TGTGCCAGCAGTATTCCCAGGGCGAGTCAGCCCCAGCATTTT.

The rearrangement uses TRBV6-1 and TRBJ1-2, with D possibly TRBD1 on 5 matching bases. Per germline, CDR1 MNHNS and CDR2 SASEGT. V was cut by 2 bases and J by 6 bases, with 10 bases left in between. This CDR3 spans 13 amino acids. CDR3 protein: CASSESGGDGYTF. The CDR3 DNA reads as TGTGCCAGCAGTGAATCGGGGGGGGATGGCTACACCTTC.

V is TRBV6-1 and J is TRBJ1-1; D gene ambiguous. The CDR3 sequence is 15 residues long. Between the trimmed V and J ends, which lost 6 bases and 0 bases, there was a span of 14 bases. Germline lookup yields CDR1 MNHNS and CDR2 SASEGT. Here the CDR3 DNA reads TGTGCCAGCAGCGTTAGTACGGTAATGAACACTGAAGCTTTCTTT. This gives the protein CASSVSTVMNTEAFF.

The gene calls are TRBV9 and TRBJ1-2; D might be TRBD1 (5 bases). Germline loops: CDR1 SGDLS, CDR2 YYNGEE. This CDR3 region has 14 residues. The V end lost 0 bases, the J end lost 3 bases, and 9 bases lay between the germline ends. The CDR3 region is CASSVDWGDYGYTF. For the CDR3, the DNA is TGTGCCAGCAGCGTAGATTGGGGGGACTATGGCTACACCTTC.

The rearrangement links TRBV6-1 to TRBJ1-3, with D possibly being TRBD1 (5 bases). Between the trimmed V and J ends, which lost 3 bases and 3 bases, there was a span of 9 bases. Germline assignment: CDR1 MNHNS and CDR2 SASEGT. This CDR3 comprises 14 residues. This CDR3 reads CASSDRQGGNTIYF. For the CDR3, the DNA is TGTGCCAGCAGTGATCGGCAGGGTGGAAACACCATATATTTT.

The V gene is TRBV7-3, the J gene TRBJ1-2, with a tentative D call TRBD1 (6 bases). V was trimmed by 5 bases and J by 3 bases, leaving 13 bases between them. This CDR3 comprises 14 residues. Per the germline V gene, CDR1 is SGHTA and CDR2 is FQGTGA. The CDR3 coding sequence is TGTGCCAGCAGCCCCTACAGGGTGGACTATGGCTACACCTTC. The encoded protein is CASSPYRVDYGYTF.

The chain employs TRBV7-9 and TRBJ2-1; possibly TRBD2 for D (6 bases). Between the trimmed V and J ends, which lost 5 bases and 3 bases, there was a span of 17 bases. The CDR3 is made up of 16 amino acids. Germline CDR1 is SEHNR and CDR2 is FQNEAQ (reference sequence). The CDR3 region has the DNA TGTGCCAGCAGCGTTCGGGACTCTGTTAGCTACAATGAGCAGTTCTTC. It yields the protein CASSVRDSVSYNEQFF.

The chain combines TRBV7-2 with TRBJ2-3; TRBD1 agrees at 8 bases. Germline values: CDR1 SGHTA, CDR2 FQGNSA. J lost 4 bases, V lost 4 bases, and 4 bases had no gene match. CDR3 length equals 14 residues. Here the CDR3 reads CASSSGTGADTQYF. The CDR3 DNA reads TGTGCCAGCAGCTCTGGGACAGGCGCAGATACGCAGTATTTT.